A selection of T cell receptor beta chains follows, all from one sample in a study of T cell responses to AZD1222 COVID-19 vaccine. Produced via immunoSEQ multiplex PCR; TCRdb's table is partial and in-frame only. The table has 150,000 to 200,000 clones, roughly nine tenths seen once. This specimen consisted of peripheral blood, obtained on day 0 of AZD1222 vaccination. These TCRs come from an adult in good health. CDR3s include the opening cysteine and the closing phenylalanine or tryptophan. The D gene is left open where the match is weak. Clone size is not always given. Where it is, it says once, few, many or a class for expanded clones.

v_call	d_call	j_call	clone_size	cdr3_aa	cdr3_nt
TRBV5-1	.	TRBJ1-2	.	CASRPGRGEVNYGYTF	TGCGCCAGCAGGCCGGGACGAGGGGAAGTTAACTATGGCTACACCTTC
TRBV3-1/TRBV3-2	TRBD1	TRBJ1-2	once	CASTVTGGIPGYTF	TGTGCCAGCACGGTGACAGGGGGCATCCCTGGCTACACCTTC
TRBV29-1	TRBD2	TRBJ2-1	.	CSVTGTSLGEQFF	TGCAGCGTTACCGGGACTAGTCTCGGTGAGCAGTTCTTC
TRBV19	.	TRBJ2-1	.	CASSLTGGWGTSLYNEQFF	TGTGCCAGTAGCCTAACAGGGGGCTGGGGGACTAGTCTCTACAATGAGCAGTTCTTC
TRBV25-1	.	TRBJ1-1	.	CASSGHRGRNTEAFF	TGTGCCAGCAGTGGGCACCGGGGCCGAAACACTGAAGCTTTCTTT
TRBV27	.	TRBJ1-1	.	CLTRGMNTEAFF	TGTCTTACGCGGGGGATGAACACTGAAGCTTTCTTT
TRBV13	TRBD1	TRBJ1-2	.	CASSLGKGADYGYTF	TGTGCCAGCAGCTTAGGCAAGGGGGCAGACTATGGCTACACCTTC
TRBV27	.	TRBJ1-1	.	CASSSTQVNTEAFF	TGTGCCAGCAGTTCGACTCAGGTGAACACTGAAGCTTTCTTT
TRBV6-5	TRBD1	TRBJ1-3	.	CASSWGQPSGNTIYF	TGTGCCAGCAGCTGGGGACAGCCCTCTGGAAACACCATATATTTT
TRBV7-2	.	TRBJ2-7	.	CASSLGSGSSYEQYF	TGTGCCAGCAGCTTAGGGAGCGGAAGCTCCTACGAGCAGTACTTC
TRBV7-8	TRBD2	TRBJ2-1	.	CASSLGLAGARSSYNEQFF	TGTGCCAGCAGCTTAGGACTAGCGGGAGCGCGTAGCTCCTACAATGAGCAGTTCTTC
TRBV12-5	.	TRBJ2-3	once	CASGLDRSTDTQYF	TGTGCTAGTGGTTTGGACAGAAGCACAGATACGCAGTATTTT
TRBV14	.	TRBJ2-7	.	CASSRSQGHSKQYF	TGTGCCAGCAGCCGGTCACAGGGTCATTCGAAGCAGTACTTC
TRBV6-5	TRBD1	TRBJ1-2	.	CASSRTGGYGYTF	TGTGCCAGCAGTCGGACAGGGGGCTATGGCTACACCTTC
TRBV18	.	TRBJ1-1	.	CASSPYGPSSEAFF	TGTGCCAGCTCACCTTATGGCCCTAGCTCTGAAGCTTTCTTT
TRBV18	.	TRBJ2-2	.	CASSPPKAGSGGELFF	TGTGCCAGCTCACCACCGAAGGCAGGGTCGGGCGGGGAGCTGTTTTTT
TRBV13	.	TRBJ1-4	.	CASSLGRARGGEKLFF	TGTGCCAGCAGCTTAGGGAGGGCCAGGGGAGGTGAAAAACTGTTTTTT
TRBV15	TRBD2	TRBJ2-7	.	CATSSDTSGSYEQYF	TGTGCCACCAGCAGCGACACTAGCGGAAGCTACGAGCAGTACTTC
TRBV18	.	TRBJ2-5	.	CASSPRRAETQYF	TGTGCCAGCTCACCCCGAAGGGCAGAGACCCAGTACTTC
TRBV11-2	.	TRBJ2-7	.	CASSLGPEQYF	TGTGCCAGCAGCTTGGGGCCGGAGCAGTACTTC
TRBV6-1	TRBD2	TRBJ2-5	.	CASSESLTSGNWGETQYF	TGTGCCAGCAGTGAATCGCTCACTAGCGGGAATTGGGGAGAGACCCAGTACTTC
TRBV18	.	TRBJ2-1	.	CASSGRMGLEQFF	TGTGCCAGCTCTGGCCGGATGGGGCTGGAGCAGTTCTTC
TRBV5-1	TRBD1	TRBJ1-2	.	CASSPGQRAYYGYTF	TGCGCCAGCAGCCCGGGACAGAGAGCCTACTATGGCTACACCTTC
TRBV28	TRBD1	TRBJ1-2	.	CASTLNRGYYGYTF	TGTGCCAGCACCCTGAACAGGGGATACTACGGCTACACCTTC
TRBV30	.	TRBJ2-2	.	CAQADGWNTGELFF	TGTGCTCAAGCCGACGGATGGAACACCGGGGAGCTGTTTTTT
TRBV5-1	TRBD1	TRBJ1-4	few	CASSIQGIRNEKLFF	TGCGCCAGCAGCATACAGGGGATTCGGAATGAAAAACTGTTTTTT
TRBV6-2/TRBV6-3	.	TRBJ2-1	.	CASSYYRGLEQFF	TGTGCCAGCAGTTACTACCGGGGGCTTGAGCAGTTCTTC
TRBV27	.	TRBJ1-3	.	CASSFQGRPGNTIYF	TGTGCCAGCAGTTTTCAGGGGCGACCTGGAAACACCATATATTTT
TRBV19	TRBD1	TRBJ1-1	.	CASWDRGRTEAFF	TGTGCCAGTTGGGACAGGGGGAGGACTGAAGCTTTCTTT
TRBV7-6	TRBD1	TRBJ2-3	.	CASSSGQGGTDTQYF	TGTGCCAGCAGCTCGGGACAGGGGGGCACAGATACGCAGTATTTT
TRBV11-1	.	TRBJ1-2	.	CASSLGGSLGYGYTF	TGTGCCAGCAGCTTAGGTGGCAGCCTTGGCTATGGCTACACCTTC
TRBV2	.	TRBJ1-5	.	CASSSGYPSNQPQHF	TGTGCCAGCAGTTCAGGCTATCCTAGCAATCAGCCCCAGCATTTT
TRBV10-3	TRBD1	TRBJ1-4	.	CAISELPGQGSVGEKLFF	TGTGCCATCAGTGAGTTACCCGGACAGGGATCAGTGGGGGAAAAACTGTTTTTT
TRBV4-1	.	TRBJ1-3	.	CASSRGAISSGNTIYF	TGCGCCAGCAGCAGGGGGGCCATAAGCTCTGGAAACACCATATATTTT
TRBV11-3	TRBD2	TRBJ2-1	.	CASSATAGGTYNEQFF	TGTGCCAGCAGCGCCACCGCGGGAGGAACCTACAATGAGCAGTTCTTC
TRBV3-1/TRBV3-2	TRBD1	TRBJ1-2	.	CASSQAPGQGSLSDGYTF	TGTGCCAGCAGCCAAGCCCCGGGACAGGGGTCACTTTCTGATGGCTACACCTTC
TRBV19	.	TRBJ2-1	.	CASSLGSNSLGEQFF	TGTGCCAGTTCTTTGGGCAGTAACAGTTTGGGGGAGCAGTTCTTC
TRBV19	.	TRBJ2-7	once	CASSIDLWSSSYEQYF	TGTGCCAGTAGTATAGATCTATGGTCTAGCTCCTACGAGCAGTACTTC
TRBV7-2	.	TRBJ2-1	.	CASSLVRGYNEQFF	TGTGCCAGCAGCTTAGTCAGAGGCTACAATGAGCAGTTCTTC
TRBV30	.	TRBJ2-5	few	CAWRPQGPWETQYF	TGTGCCTGGAGGCCACAGGGACCTTGGGAGACCCAGTACTTC
TRBV5-1	TRBD1	TRBJ1-2	.	CASSTGTGGDYGYTF	TGCGCCAGCAGCACTGGGACAGGGGGGGACTATGGCTACACCTTC
TRBV28	.	TRBJ1-1	.	CASRKLGTEAFF	TGTGCCAGCAGGAAACTGGGCACTGAAGCTTTCTTT
TRBV18	.	TRBJ2-5	.	CASSPLGQETQYF	TGTGCCAGCTCACCACTTGGACAAGAGACCCAGTACTTC
TRBV11-2	TRBD1	TRBJ2-7	.	CASSHGTGDYHEQYF	TGTGCCAGCAGCCACGGGACAGGGGACTACCACGAGCAGTACTTC
TRBV20-1	.	TRBJ1-5	.	CSSGQPQHF	TGCAGTTCTGGCCAGCCCCAGCATTTT
TRBV3-1/TRBV3-2	TRBD1	TRBJ1-5	.	CASSQDHGRGPHQPQHF	TGTGCCAGCAGCCAAGATCACGGCAGGGGGCCCCATCAGCCCCAGCATTTT
TRBV4-1	.	TRBJ1-5	.	CASSQVEGQPQHF	TGCGCCAGCAGCCAAGTTGAGGGTCAGCCCCAGCATTTT
TRBV3-1/TRBV3-2	TRBD2	TRBJ2-1	.	CASNDRGTSGGEQFF	TGTGCCAGCAACGATCGGGGTACGAGCGGGGGAGAGCAGTTCTTC
TRBV6-4	TRBD1	TRBJ1-2	.	CASSATGEQSYGYTF	TGTGCCAGCAGTGCGACAGGGGAACAATCCTATGGCTACACCTTC
TRBV30	TRBD1	TRBJ2-7	.	CAWRVTGATYEQYF	TGTGCCTGGAGGGTCACAGGGGCGACCTACGAGCAGTACTTC